The clone carrying this TCR beta chain has a single count. Its antigen is not identified. The sample is drawn from a study of shared clonotypes between healthy human individuals. Overall study context: Participating donors consisted of a couple of women and a few men aged 18 to 49.

Sequenced by immunoSEQ multiplex PCR; TCRdb stores in-frame clones only, minus some. The repertoire holds 2,500,000 or so clones, with just under 95% as singletons. Study-wide points: Generally, estimated richness proved larger in naive subsets than it did in memory subsets.

V shed 4 bases, J shed 3 bases, and the junction held 6 bases outside the gene matches. Per the germline V gene, CDR1 is PRHDT and CDR2 is FYEKMQ (reference sequence). This CDR3 has 15 amino acids. The sequence came from a man aged 18 to 30 in good health. Some clones in this sample may be carry-over from other donors' samples. The rearrangement links TRBV13 to TRBJ2-7; TRBD1 matches 10 bases. Sequencing was carried out using naive CD4+ T cells from PBMCs. The subset denotes: CD45RA+ positively selected. DNA of the CDR3: TGTGCCAGCAGCTCGGGACAGGGGAAGGGCTACGAGCAGTACTTC. This codes for CASSSGQGKGYEQYF.